This T cell receptor (beta chain) was identified in a study of T cells in Graves' hyperthyroidism and ophthalmopathy. This clonotype was recorded a few times. With 4 bases removed from V and 2 bases from J, the gap between germline ends came to 13 bases. CDR1 DFQATT and CDR2 SNEGSKA come from the germline V gene (reference sequence). This CDR3 has 14 amino acids. Using RNA transcripts as the source, TCR beta CDR3 regions were amplified. RT-PCR in the first round (using the HTBI primer set) targeted the TCR CDR3. Each CDR3 protein gets one entry after TCRdb re-called the multiplex PCR reads with MiXCR. The repertoire holds more than 600,000 distinct CDR3 sequences, with about 15% as singletons. Across 18 months, stable Graves' hyperthyroidism was marked by no progression to ophthalmopathy. Patients aged 18 to 65 had newly diagnosed hyperthyroidism that had lasted under 2 months.

The source is a man aged 18 to 35 with Graves' hyperthyroidism. V gene TRBV20-1 combines with J gene TRBJ2-3; the D is unclear. Sequencing input: blood. CDR3 loop: CSATMRIVTDTQYF. CDR3 coding DNA: TGCAGTGCTACCATGAGGATTGTCACAGATACGCAGTATTTT.